This entry describes one TCR beta chain. Its antigen is not known. The data stem from a study of cytomegalovirus exposure and HLA in healthy donors. Each donor was healthy, and each was a bone marrow donor. General study points: Many donors carried some public TCRs, although rarity characterized most TCR sequences.

Amplification used 60 Vbeta primers and 13 Jbeta primers. Original analysis: In a later analysis, the count reached 80 million or so unique TCR beta chains, with about 9.9 million shared. Using immunoSEQ multiplex PCR, the repertoire was profiled, and TCRdb retains in-frame clones only, with some absent. V and J calls and clone size are given by that table; D and trimming were obtained from the DNA. The sample contains roughly 280,000 clones, about 75% of which appear only once. CDR1 is SGHDT and CDR2 is YYEEEE in the germline V gene. CDR3 size: 16 residues. With 2 bases clipped from V and 2 bases from J, the junction kept 6 bases outside the gene matches.

Sequenced: PBMCs. V usage is TRBV5-6 and J usage is TRBJ2-7; the match to TRBD2 covers 11 bases. The source of this sequence is a female donor in good health and CMV-seronegative. CDR3 sequence: CASSFGLAGSAYEQYF. CDR3 in DNA: TGTGCCAGCAGCTTTGGACTAGCGGGTTCCGCCTACGAGCAGTACTTC.